The clone carrying this T cell receptor beta chain was seen many times. A roughly 20-cycle PCR with a constant-region primer and V-primer adapter amplified TCRs. From the reads, TCRdb called clonotypes with MiXCR, one entry per CDR3 protein. Of 50,000 or so distinct CDR3 sequences in the sample, roughly 31% were seen once. Indicated time point: after trial treatment. Treatment defined: LDRT plus nivolumab, ipilimumab, low-dose cyclophosphamide and aspirin (RACIN trial). The study gave donors nivolumab, ipilimumab, aspirin, low-dose cyclophosphamide and low-dose radiotherapy. This sample was taken from a study of low-dose radiotherapy and immunotherapy resistance in tumors. Looking at the study overall: Every two weeks patients got nivolumab 240 mg flat dose, plus ipilimumab 1 mg/kg every six weeks, intravenously. Oral aspirin at 300 mg was taken daily by patients for four cycles, beginning on cycle 1 day 1. First-strand cDNA used TRAV- and TRBV-specific primers, covering alpha and beta chains.

The receptor comes from a male donor with rectosigmoid adenocarcinoma. Sequences were derived from PBMCs, sampled after low-dose radiotherapy plus immunotherapy.

Here the CDR3 reads CASSLALGAEQYF. CDR3 DNA: TGTGCCAGCAGCTTAGCTTTGGGGGCCGAGCAGTACTTC. The V gene is TRBV7-9, the J gene TRBJ2-7, with D perhaps matching TRBD1 (6 bases). The CDR3 contains 13 residues. The germline V gene has CDR1 SEHNR and CDR2 FQNEAQ (reference sequence). Trimming took off 0 bases at V and 6 bases at J, with 9 bases between the two ends.